The T cell receptor beta chain described here comes from a study of cytomegalovirus exposure and HLA in healthy donors. There are 13 residues in the CDR3. Germline V gene sequence: CDR1 MRHNA, CDR2 SNTAGT. Trimming left V 4 bases short and J 1 base short, with 7 bases between. With 60 Vbeta and 13 Jbeta primers, the PCR was carried out. The protocol was immunoSEQ multiplex PCR, while the TCRdb copy is restricted to in-frame clones and leaves out a portion. The sample comprises about 160,000 clones, over 70% of which are singletons, and around 1.5% rests with the top ten. This clone was recorded a few times.

Sequencing was performed on PBMCs. V gene TRBV6-4 combines with J gene TRBJ1-1; D remains unclear. The TCR originated in a woman aged 25 to 39 in good health and CMV-seronegative. CDR3 DNA sequence: TGTGCCAGCAGTGTGGAGGAGAACACTGAAGCTTTCTTT. Translated: CASSVEENTEAFF.